The 22 T cell receptor beta chains in this list originate from one sample, sequenced in a study of blood T cell repertoires in COVID-19. Only in-frame clones appear in the TCRdb table, and some are missing; sequencing was by immunoSEQ multiplex PCR. The sample holds fewer than 500,000 clones, 86% seen once. The material sequenced was peripheral blood. The receptors derive from a woman younger than 45 with active or convalescent COVID-19.

The chain recombines TRBV2 with TRBJ1-1, with TRBD1 matching 8 bases. The CDR3 totals 14 residues. The V gene's germline CDR1 is SNHLY and CDR2 FYNNEI. Germline trimming cut 5 bases from V and 1 base from J; bases unmatched to any gene: 3. CDR3 bases: TGTGCCAGCAGTCCCGGGACAGGGAACACTGAAGCTTTCTTT. This encodes CASSPGTGNTEAFF.

The J gene is TRBJ2-7, the V gene TRBV27; 9 bases are shared with TRBD2. J was trimmed by 0 bases and V by 3 bases; bases with no gene match: 3. This CDR3 contains 15 residues. Germline V lookup: CDR1 MNHEY, CDR2 SMNVEV (reference sequence). CDR3 in DNA: TGTGCCAGCAGTTTTGCGGGGGGGCTCTCCTACGAGCAGTACTTC. Translation: CASSFAGGLSYEQYF.

The rearrangement links TRBV25-1 to TRBJ2-4; 9 positions agree with TRBD1. The CDR3 extends over 17 amino acids. Unmatched junction bases numbered 4, after V lost 1 base and J lost 0 bases. Germline CDR1 MGHDK, CDR2 SYGVNS. The CDR3 region is CASSEFGTGRAKNIQYF. CDR3 DNA sequence: TGTGCCAGCAGTGAATTTGGGACAGGGAGAGCCAAAAACATTCAGTACTTC.

This clone occurred once. The rearrangement joins TRBV4-1 to TRBJ1-1; 8 nucleotides agree with TRBD1. There are 17 residues in the CDR3. V shed 1 base, J shed 5 bases, and the junction held 12 bases outside the gene matches. CDR1 is MGHRA and CDR2 is YSYEKL in the germline V gene. The CDR3: CASSQVGQGGRGTEAFF. Written as DNA, the CDR3 is TGCGCCAGCAGCCAAGTCGGACAGGGAGGTAGAGGAACTGAAGCTTTCTTT.

The count of this clone is one. CDR3 in amino acids: CASSLASTDTQYF. The CDR3 nucleotides read TGTGCCAGCAGCTTGGCTAGCACAGATACGCAGTATTTT. The chain links TRBV5-6 to TRBJ2-3; D remains ambiguous. CDR3 length equals 13 residues. Germline V lookup: CDR1 SGHDT, CDR2 YYEEEE. Trimming stripped 0 bases from V and 0 bases from J, with 2 bases between.

The chain joins TRBV5-6 to TRBJ2-7, with 7 bases lining up with TRBD1. The CDR3 is made up of 14 amino acids. Unmatched junction bases numbered 8, after V lost 4 bases and J lost 4 bases. Germline V gives CDR1 SGHDT, CDR2 YYEEEE. CDR3 amino acids: CASSPGTDKYEQYF. CDR3 nucleotide sequence: TGTGCCAGCAGCCCCGGGACAGATAAATACGAGCAGTACTTC.

Concerning this clone itself: Other DNA sequences within the sample encode an identical CDR3. This chain connects TRBV5-4 to TRBJ2-7, with 8 bases identical to TRBD2. V shed 1 base, J shed 4 bases, and the junction held 4 bases outside the gene matches. Germline V gene sequence: CDR1 SGHNT, CDR2 YYREEE (reference sequence). The CDR3 is made up of 14 amino acids. The DNA of the CDR3 is TGTGCCAGCAGCTTGTCCAGCGGGGGATACGAGCAGTACTTC. Its translation: CASSLSSGGYEQYF.

The rearrangement uses TRBV7-6 and TRBJ2-1; D ambiguous. The CDR3 extends over 16 amino acids. With 2 bases removed from V and 0 bases from J, the gap between germline ends came to 11 bases. CDR1 and CDR2 (germline): SGHVS, FNYEAQ. The CDR3 protein is CASSLMAVSSYNEQFF. In nucleotides, the CDR3 is TGTGCCAGCAGCTTAATGGCGGTAAGCTCCTACAATGAGCAGTTCTTC.

This clone was seen more than once but under ten times. The gene calls are TRBV5-1 and TRBJ2-7; 11 positions agree with TRBD2. Germline values: CDR1 SGHRS, CDR2 YFSETQ. This CDR3 has 17 residues. With 4 bases clipped from V and 6 bases from J, the junction kept 15 bases outside the gene matches. The CDR3 reads CASSPNEVTSGTGEQYF. CDR3 DNA sequence: TGCGCCAGCAGCCCGAACGAGGTGACTAGCGGGACCGGCGAGCAGTACTTC.

The chain is built from TRBV6-1 and TRBJ1-1, with D unresolved. V was shortened by 10 bases and J by 5 bases, with 11 bases between the two germline ends. The CDR3 spans 11 residues. Germline V gene data show CDR1 as MNHNS and CDR2 as SASEGT. CDR3 loop: CATESNTEAFF. CDR3 sequence (DNA): TGTGCCACCGAGAGCAATACTGAAGCTTTCTTT.

The chain couples TRBV19 to TRBJ1-3, with D unresolved. The germline gives CDR1 LNHDA, CDR2 SQIVND (reference sequence). V was clipped by 4 bases and J by 0 bases, with 10 bases between them. The CDR3 runs 15 residues. CDR3 sequence: CASSSSHLSGNTIYF. CDR3 bases: TGTGCCAGTAGTAGCAGTCATCTCTCTGGAAACACCATATATTTT.

The genes are TRBV19 and TRBJ1-2; D perhaps matches TRBD1 (5 bases). Germline V gives CDR1 LNHDA, CDR2 SQIVND (reference sequence). The CDR3 covers 15 residues. The germline V and J ends were trimmed by 3 bases and 2 bases, with 13 bases remaining between them. The CDR3 is CASSIKADSNYGYTF. Here the CDR3 DNA reads TGTGCCAGTAGTATCAAGGCAGACAGCAACTATGGCTACACCTTC.

V usage is TRBV6-2 or TRBV6-3 and J usage is TRBJ2-5; TRBD2 matches at 11 bases. The CDR3 is 19 amino acids. Trimming took 6 bases from V and 5 from J; bases not matched to a gene: 20. The germline V gene has CDR1 MNHEY and CDR2 SVGEGT. CDR3 sequence (DNA): TGTGCCAGCAGCCCTTATGGGGTTTTAGCGGGAGGGCCAGGGGAGACCCAGTACTTC. Translation: CASSPYGVLAGGPGETQYF.

About this clone itself: A read error may produce the germline difference seen at one junction end. CDR3 region: CASTLNLANAGELFF. The CDR3 DNA sequence: TGTGCCAGCACCCTCAACCTTGCGAACGCCGGGGAGCTGTTTTTT. This chain uses TRBV2 with TRBJ2-2; D is undetermined. The CDR3 sequence is 15 residues long. Germline V lookup: CDR1 SNHLY, CDR2 FYNNEI.

The gene calls are TRBV18 and TRBJ1-5; 9 positions agree with TRBD1. Per germline, CDR1 KGHSH and CDR2 LQKENI. V shed 3 bases and J 7 bases; nucleotides not matched to a gene: 7. The CDR3 totals 15 residues. CDR3 region: CASSPRDRDRQPQHF. CDR3 coding DNA: TGTGCCAGCTCACCGAGGGACAGGGATCGGCAGCCCCAGCATTTT.

The chain joins TRBV7-8 to TRBJ2-2; D may be TRBD2 (5 bases). The CDR3 is 14 residues long. CDR1 is SGHVS, CDR2 FQNEAQ, per germline. V shed 3 bases and J shed 7 bases, with 12 bases lying between them. CDR3 sequence: CASSLDWTGGELFF. DNA of the CDR3: TGTGCCAGCAGCTTGGACTGGACGGGCGGGGAGCTGTTTTTT.

This clone appeared a few times. The rearrangement joins TRBV5-6 to TRBJ1-1, with 8 bases identical to TRBD1. The CDR3 runs 16 residues. V lost 4 bases, J lost 6 bases, and 14 bases stayed unmatched. CDR1 SGHDT and CDR2 YYEEEE come from the germline V gene. CDR3 region: CASSPWGGRGPAEAFF. CDR3 bases: TGTGCCAGCAGCCCTTGGGGGGGCAGGGGGCCTGCTGAAGCTTTCTTT.

CDR3 nucleotides: TGTGCCATCAGTGAGACCGGGGGGGCAAACACCGGGGAGCTGTTTTTT. Translated, it gives CAISETGGANTGELFF. This chain joins TRBV10-3 and TRBJ2-2; 8 nucleotides line up with TRBD2. The trim removed 2 bases at V and 2 bases at J, leaving 4 bases unmatched. CDR1 ENHRY and CDR2 SYGVKD come from the germline V gene. The CDR3 sequence is 16 residues long.

The genes are TRBV5-3 and TRBJ1-5; TRBD1 might be the D (5 bases). Being an ORF, TRBV5-3 has a function that is uncertain. Trimming took off 0 bases at V and 0 bases at J, with 10 bases between the two ends. This CDR3 comprises 16 residues. The CDR3 loop reads CARSLVGRDSNQPQHF. In DNA form, the CDR3 reads TGTGCCAGAAGCTTGGTCGGCAGGGATAGCAATCAGCCCCAGCATTTT.

The V call is TRBV5-1, the J call TRBJ2-1; D is unclear. The CDR3 spans 17 residues. Trimming left V 0 bases short and J 2 bases short, with 15 bases between. The germline gives CDR1 SGHRS, CDR2 YFSETQ. CDR3 sequence: CASSLGQDGTPYNEQFF. The CDR3 coding sequence is TGCGCCAGCAGCTTGGGACAAGACGGAACCCCCTACAATGAGCAGTTCTTC.

This clone has only one observation. V gene TRBV5-6 combines with J gene TRBJ1-3; possibly TRBD1 for D (6 bases). Germline values: CDR1 SGHDT, CDR2 YYEEEE. This CDR3 is 13 amino acids long. The ends were cut back, 5 bases at V and 3 bases at J, with 9 bases in the middle. The CDR3: CASSTGLGNTIYF. The DNA of the CDR3 is TGTGCCAGCAGTACAGGGCTTGGAAACACCATATATTTT.

The chain is built from TRBV7-9 and TRBJ1-4; 9 bases agree with TRBD1. V trimming: 4 bases; J trimming: 8 bases; junction bases outside the gene matches: 11. The CDR3 has 16 residues. CDR1 and CDR2 (germline): SEHNR, FQNEAQ (reference sequence). The CDR3 DNA sequence: TGTGCCAGCAGCTCCCCCTCGGGACAGGGTGGAGAAAAACTGTTTTTT. It specifies CASSSPSGQGGEKLFF. Full variable domain (missing parts from reference TRBV7-9 and TRBJ1-4): DTGVSQNPRHKITKRGQNVTFRCDPISEHNRLYWYRQTLGQGPEFLTYFQNEAQLEKSRLLSDRFSAERPKGSFSTLEIQRTEQGDSAMYLCASSSPSGQGGEKLFFGSGTQLSVL.